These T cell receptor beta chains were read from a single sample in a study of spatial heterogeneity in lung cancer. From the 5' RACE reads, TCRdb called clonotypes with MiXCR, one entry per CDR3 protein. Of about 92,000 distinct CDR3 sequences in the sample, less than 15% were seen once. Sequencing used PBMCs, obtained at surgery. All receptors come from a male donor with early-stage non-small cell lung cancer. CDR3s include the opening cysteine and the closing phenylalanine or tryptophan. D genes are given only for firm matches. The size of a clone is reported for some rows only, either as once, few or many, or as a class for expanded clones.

CDR3: CSVATVGADTQYF
DNA: TGCAGCGTCGCCACGGTTGGGGCAGATACGCAGTATTTT
J: TRBJ2-3
D: -
V: TRBV29-1
size: many
length: 13

CDR3: CSALQGPDQPQHF
DNA: TGCAGTGCTCTCCAGGGGCCGGACCAGCCCCAGCATTTT
J: TRBJ1-5
D: -
V: TRBV20-1
size: few
length: 13

CDR3: CASQPPLGPLVSSGANVLTF
DNA: TGTGCCAGCCAGCCTCCATTAGGACCTCTGGTCAGCTCTGGGGCCAACGTCCTGACTTTC
J: TRBJ2-6
D: -
V: TRBV7-9
size: many
length: 20

CDR3: CASSLQTGAPQPQHF
DNA: TGTGCCAGCAGCTTGCAAACAGGGGCCCCTCAGCCCCAGCATTTT
J: TRBJ1-5
D: TRBD1
V: TRBV5-5
size: -
length: 15

CDR3: CASSSPDRGTGANVLTF
DNA: TGTGCCAGCAGCTCCCCCGACAGGGGAACTGGGGCCAACGTCCTGACTTTC
J: TRBJ2-6
D: TRBD1
V: TRBV7-8
size: many
length: 17

CDR3: CASSLVGGSTDTQYF
DNA: TGTGCCAGCAGCTTAGTCGGGGGAAGCACAGATACGCAGTATTTT
J: TRBJ2-3
D: -
V: TRBV7-8
size: -
length: 15

CDR3: CASSVIRGSDEQYF
DNA: TGCGCCAGCAGCGTCATTCGGGGGTCCGACGAGCAGTACTTC
J: TRBJ2-7
D: -
V: TRBV5-1
size: many
length: 14

CDR3: CASSQVQGPGSPLHF
DNA: TGTGCCAGCAGCCAAGTGCAGGGGCCGGGATCACCCCTCCACTTT
J: TRBJ1-6
D: -
V: TRBV14
size: -
length: 15

CDR3: CASSQGSGKDEQYF
DNA: TGCGCCAGCAGCCAAGGAAGCGGGAAGGACGAGCAGTACTTC
J: TRBJ2-7
D: TRBD2
V: TRBV4-3
size: many
length: 14

CDR3: CSGRNRHTGELFF
DNA: TGCAGCGGCCGCAATAGACACACCGGGGAGCTGTTTTTT
J: TRBJ2-2
D: -
V: TRBV29-1
size: many
length: 13

CDR3: CASSESKPYNEQFF
DNA: TGTGCCAGCAGCGAGTCCAAACCCTACAATGAGCAGTTCTTC
J: TRBJ2-1
D: -
V: TRBV6-2/TRBV6-3
size: few
length: 14

CDR3: CASSPPRASGAYEQYF
DNA: TGTGCCAGCAGCCCCCCTCGGGCTAGCGGAGCCTACGAGCAGTACTTC
J: TRBJ2-7
D: TRBD2
V: TRBV12-3/TRBV12-4
size: -
length: 16

CDR3: CASKDRATSAREQFF
DNA: TGTGCCAGCAAGGACAGGGCGACGTCCGCACGTGAGCAGTTCTTC
J: TRBJ2-1
D: TRBD1
V: TRBV6-2/TRBV6-3
size: -
length: 15

CDR3: CSAEILLTGATKQGYTF
DNA: TGCAGTGCCGAAATACTATTGACAGGAGCTACCAAACAGGGCTACACCTTC
J: TRBJ1-2
D: -
V: TRBV20-1
size: many
length: 17

CDR3: CASSGTGRNTEAFF
DNA: TGTGCCAGCAGTGGTACAGGGAGGAACACTGAAGCTTTCTTT
J: TRBJ1-1
D: -
V: TRBV25-1
size: few
length: 14

CDR3: CASSQELASGSKGPYNEQFF
DNA: TGTGCCAGCAGCCAAGAGTTGGCTAGCGGGAGTAAGGGTCCCTACAATGAGCAGTTCTTC
J: TRBJ2-1
D: TRBD2
V: TRBV4-2
size: few
length: 20

CDR3: CSAKTGGAKNIQYF
DNA: TGCAGTGCAAAGACAGGGGGCGCCAAAAACATTCAGTACTTC
J: TRBJ2-4
D: TRBD1
V: TRBV20-1
size: medium-sized
length: 14

CDR3: CSARGSGNTIYF
DNA: TGCAGTGCTAGAGGGTCTGGAAACACCATATATTTT
J: TRBJ1-3
D: -
V: TRBV20-1
size: -
length: 12

CDR3: CASSLGSGNRETQYF
DNA: TGTGCCAGCAGCTTAGGCTCAGGGAATAGAGAGACCCAGTACTTC
J: TRBJ2-5
D: -
V: TRBV7-9
size: few
length: 15

CDR3: CASTRLLSGANVLTF
DNA: TGTGCCAGTACCCGACTACTCTCTGGGGCCAACGTCCTGACTTTC
J: TRBJ2-6
D: -
V: TRBV19
size: -
length: 15

CDR3: CASSPRGEQFF
DNA: TGTGCCAGCAGCCCACGGGGGGAGCAGTTCTTC
J: TRBJ2-1
D: -
V: TRBV5-5
size: many
length: 11

CDR3: CASRTTGGSYNEQFF
DNA: TGTGCCAGCAGAACTACAGGGGGCTCCTACAATGAGCAGTTCTTC
J: TRBJ2-1
D: TRBD1
V: TRBV7-2
size: few
length: 15

CDR3: CASHRSPSNQPQHF
DNA: TGTGCCAGCCACCGGTCCCCTAGCAATCAGCCCCAGCATTTT
J: TRBJ1-5
D: -
V: TRBV28
size: few
length: 14

CDR3: CASSKGQGAGETQYF
DNA: TGTGCCAGCAGTAAAGGACAGGGGGCTGGGGAGACCCAGTACTTC
J: TRBJ2-5
D: TRBD1
V: TRBV12-3/TRBV12-4
size: few
length: 15

CDR3: CAISPRTGSTDTQYF
DNA: TGTGCCATCAGTCCAAGGACAGGGAGCACAGATACGCAGTATTTT
J: TRBJ2-3
D: TRBD1
V: TRBV10-3
size: -
length: 15

CDR3: CANSELGQGGTDTQYF
DNA: TGTGCCAACAGTGAGCTGGGACAGGGGGGCACAGATACGCAGTATTTT
J: TRBJ2-3
D: TRBD1
V: TRBV10-3
size: once
length: 16

CDR3: CASSRQGGRANQPQHF
DNA: TGTGCCAGCAGTCGACAGGGAGGGAGAGCCAATCAGCCCCAGCATTTT
J: TRBJ1-5
D: TRBD1
V: TRBV2
size: -
length: 16

CDR3: CSASGNNEQFF
DNA: TGCAGTGCTAGCGGGAACAATGAGCAGTTCTTC
J: TRBJ2-1
D: -
V: TRBV20-1
size: -
length: 11

CDR3: CASSPRDIPTGELFF
DNA: TGTGCCAGCTCACCCCGGGACATTCCCACCGGGGAGCTGTTTTTT
J: TRBJ2-2
D: -
V: TRBV18
size: few
length: 15

CDR3: CASSWTSGQETQYF
DNA: TGTGCCAGCAGTTGGACTAGCGGCCAAGAGACCCAGTACTTC
J: TRBJ2-5
D: TRBD2
V: TRBV12-3/TRBV12-4
size: many
length: 14

CDR3: CASTWIAGQETQYF
DNA: TGTGCCAGCACATGGATTGCGGGCCAAGAGACCCAGTACTTC
J: TRBJ2-5
D: -
V: TRBV2
size: few
length: 14

CDR3: CASRTDHYEQYF
DNA: TGCGCCAGCCGGACAGACCACTACGAGCAGTACTTC
J: TRBJ2-7
D: -
V: TRBV5-1
size: many
length: 12

CDR3: CASSPSDTRSGYTF
DNA: TGTGCCAGCTCACCAAGTGACACGCGATCAGGCTACACCTTC
J: TRBJ1-2
D: -
V: TRBV18
size: few
length: 14

CDR3: CASSRSAAFNEQFF
DNA: TGTGCCAGCAGCCGCTCGGCGGCCTTCAATGAGCAGTTCTTC
J: TRBJ2-1
D: -
V: TRBV12-3/TRBV12-4
size: -
length: 14

CDR3: CASSLDPGGMNTEAFF
DNA: TGTGCCAGCAGCTTAGATCCAGGAGGGATGAACACTGAAGCTTTCTTT
J: TRBJ1-1
D: -
V: TRBV7-9
size: -
length: 16

CDR3: CASSLPTGLGAKNIQYF
DNA: TGTGCCAGCAGCTTACCAACAGGTCTTGGGGCCAAAAACATTCAGTACTTC
J: TRBJ2-4
D: -
V: TRBV7-9
size: few
length: 17

CDR3: CASSTRGKSYEQYF
DNA: TGTGCCAGCAGTACCCGGGGGAAATCCTACGAGCAGTACTTC
J: TRBJ2-7
D: -
V: TRBV6-5
size: -
length: 14

CDR3: CASSLLGPNTGELFF
DNA: TGTGCCAGCAGCCTCCTGGGCCCCAACACCGGGGAGCTGTTTTTT
J: TRBJ2-2
D: -
V: TRBV7-9
size: many
length: 15

CDR3: CASRNPNNEQFF
DNA: TGTGCCAGCAGAAACCCGAACAATGAGCAGTTCTTC
J: TRBJ2-1
D: -
V: TRBV28
size: few
length: 12

CDR3: CASDQNTGELFF
DNA: TGTGCCAGCGACCAGAACACCGGGGAGCTGTTTTTT
J: TRBJ2-2
D: -
V: TRBV28
size: many
length: 12

CDR3: CASSVAGGTYEQYF
DNA: TGTGCCAGCAGCGTAGCGGGGGGAACCTACGAGCAGTACTTC
J: TRBJ2-7
D: TRBD2
V: TRBV9
size: few
length: 14

CDR3: CASSSTRTSGNEQYF
DNA: TGTGCCAGCAGCTCGACCCGGACTAGCGGGAACGAGCAGTACTTC
J: TRBJ2-7
D: TRBD2
V: TRBV7-2
size: -
length: 15

CDR3: CATSDFDRRQQYF
DNA: TGTGCCACCAGTGATTTTGATCGGAGGCAGCAGTATTTT
J: TRBJ2-3
D: -
V: TRBV24-1
size: -
length: 13

CDR3: CSAKRGGNQPQHF
DNA: TGCAGTGCGAAACGAGGCGGAAATCAGCCCCAGCATTTT
J: TRBJ1-5
D: -
V: TRBV20-1
size: -
length: 13

CDR3: CASRAQTGGNNEQFF
DNA: TGTGCCAGCAGAGCCCAGACAGGGGGTAACAATGAGCAGTTCTTC
J: TRBJ2-1
D: TRBD1
V: TRBV2
size: many
length: 15

CDR3: CASNRYYYEQYF
DNA: TGTGCCAGCAACAGATACTACTACGAGCAGTACTTC
J: TRBJ2-7
D: -
V: TRBV2
size: -
length: 12

CDR3: CASRFTGQETQYF
DNA: TGTGCCAGCAGGTTTACAGGTCAAGAGACCCAGTACTTC
J: TRBJ2-5
D: -
V: TRBV7-2
size: -
length: 13

CDR3: CASSSGGIHTGELFF
DNA: TGCGCCAGCAGCTCTGGGGGGATACACACCGGGGAGCTGTTTTTT
J: TRBJ2-2
D: -
V: TRBV5-1
size: few
length: 15

CDR3: CASSQVEARLYTF
DNA: TGTGCCAGCAGCCAAGTGGAAGCCAGACTGTACACCTTC
J: TRBJ1-2
D: -
V: TRBV3-1
size: many
length: 13

CDR3: CASRPPGLAGVEQYF
DNA: TGTGCCAGCCGCCCCCCGGGACTAGCGGGAGTTGAGCAGTACTTC
J: TRBJ2-7
D: TRBD2
V: TRBV7-9
size: -
length: 15

CDR3: CSVATGLLGDEQFF
DNA: TGCAGCGTTGCTACAGGGCTCCTGGGTGATGAGCAGTTCTTC
J: TRBJ2-1
D: -
V: TRBV29-1
size: few
length: 14

CDR3: CASSLVPPKGEQYF
DNA: TGTGCCAGCAGCTTAGTCCCTCCCAAGGGCGAGCAGTACTTC
J: TRBJ2-7
D: -
V: TRBV7-8
size: -
length: 14

CDR3: CASSLDGTRDHEQFF
DNA: TGCGCCAGCAGCTTGGACGGGACTCGGGATCACGAGCAGTTCTTC
J: TRBJ2-1
D: -
V: TRBV5-1
size: few
length: 15

CDR3: CASSLAGLNYGYTF
DNA: TGTGCCAGCAGTTTAGCGGGACTGAACTATGGCTACACCTTC
J: TRBJ1-2
D: -
V: TRBV12-3/TRBV12-4
size: many
length: 14

CDR3: CISSAGNTIYF
DNA: TGTATCTCCTCCGCTGGAAACACCATATATTTT
J: TRBJ1-3
D: -
V: TRBV30
size: few
length: 11